This entry concerns a single TCR beta chain. Its matching antigen is unknown. V lost 8 bases to trimming and J lost 5 bases; unmatched junction nucleotides: 11. Germline assignment: CDR1 MGHRA and CDR2 YSYEKL. The CDR3 runs 15 residues. Repertoires were sampled repeatedly during chemoradiotherapy. Using immunoSEQ multiplex PCR, the repertoire was profiled, and TCRdb retains in-frame clones only, with some absent. The profile shows around 11,000 clones, roughly 70% of them singletons. The data stem from a study of chemoradiotherapy in HPV16-positive cancers. For the study at large: Candidate HPV-specific T-cell clones and common TCR motifs came from functional assays in a couple of HPV16-positive patients. The study, taken as a whole, reports: Candidate HPV-specific clones and E7-related TCR motifs grew in tumor during treatment. The functional HPV-specific definition rests on just a couple of HPV16-positive patients.

The V gene is TRBV4-1, the J gene TRBJ2-5; 10 bases align to TRBD2. The TCR was taken from a human donor with HPV-associated anogenital cancer. The material was obtained from a patient who underwent chemoradiotherapy. The CDR3 DNA follows: TGCGCCAGCGGTTCAGCGGGAGGGGGCCGGGAGACCCAGTACTTC. Translating gives CASGSAGGGRETQYF.